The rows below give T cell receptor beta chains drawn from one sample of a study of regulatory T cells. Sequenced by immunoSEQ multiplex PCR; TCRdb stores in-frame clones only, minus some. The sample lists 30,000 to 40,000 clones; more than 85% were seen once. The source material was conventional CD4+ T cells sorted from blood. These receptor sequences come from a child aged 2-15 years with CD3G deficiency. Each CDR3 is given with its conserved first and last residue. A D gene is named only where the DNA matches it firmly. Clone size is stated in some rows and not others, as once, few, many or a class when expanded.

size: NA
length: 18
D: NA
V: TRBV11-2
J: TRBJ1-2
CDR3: CASSPIRADLDPIYGYTF
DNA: TGTGCCAGCAGCCCTATCCGGGCAGACCTGGACCCCATCTATGGCTACACCTTC

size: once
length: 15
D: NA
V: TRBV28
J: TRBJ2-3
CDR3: CASSLGGRAPGMQYF
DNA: TGTGCCAGCAGTTTAGGGGGGCGGGCCCCAGGGATGCAGTATTTT

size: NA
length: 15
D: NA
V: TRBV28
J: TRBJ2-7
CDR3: CASTEGGTPIHEQYF
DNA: TGTGCCAGCACGGAGGGAGGCACACCGATCCACGAGCAGTACTTC

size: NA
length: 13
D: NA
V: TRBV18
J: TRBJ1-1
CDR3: CASSPRRETEAFF
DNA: TGTGCCAGCTCACCACGGCGGGAGACTGAAGCTTTCTTT

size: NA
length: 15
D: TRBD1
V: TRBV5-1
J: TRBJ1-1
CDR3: CASSLGGGWSTEAFF
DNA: TGCGCCAGCAGCTTAGGGGGCGGATGGAGCACTGAAGCTTTCTTT

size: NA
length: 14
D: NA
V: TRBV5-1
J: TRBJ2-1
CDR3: CASGSGDFYNEQFF
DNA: TGCGCCAGCGGGTCCGGGGATTTCTACAATGAGCAGTTCTTC

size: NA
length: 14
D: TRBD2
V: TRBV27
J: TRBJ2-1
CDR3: CASRRTSRYNEQFF
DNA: TGTGCCAGCAGGCGGACTAGCAGATACAATGAGCAGTTCTTC

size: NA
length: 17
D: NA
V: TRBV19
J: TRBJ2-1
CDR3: CASSQERGRASYNEQFF
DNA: TGTGCCAGTAGTCAAGAACGGGGTAGGGCGTCCTACAATGAGCAGTTCTTC

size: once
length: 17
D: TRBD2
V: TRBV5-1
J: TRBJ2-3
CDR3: CASSLGSSGKGTDTQYF
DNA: TGCGCCAGCAGCTTGGGGTCTAGCGGGAAGGGCACAGATACGCAGTATTTT

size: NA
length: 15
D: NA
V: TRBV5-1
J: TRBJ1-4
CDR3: CASSLGVSTNEKLFF
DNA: TGCGCCAGCAGCTTGGGAGTTTCAACTAATGAAAAACTGTTTTTT

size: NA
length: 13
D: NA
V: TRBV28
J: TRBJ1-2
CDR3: CASRYGAGYGYTF
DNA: TGTGCCAGCAGATATGGAGCCGGGTATGGCTACACCTTC

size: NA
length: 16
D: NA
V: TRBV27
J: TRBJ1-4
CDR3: CASRPLGAATNEKLFF
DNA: TGTGCCAGCAGACCTTTGGGGGCTGCAACTAATGAAAAACTGTTTTTT

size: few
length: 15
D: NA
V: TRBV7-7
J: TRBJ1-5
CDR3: CASSARGFSNQPQHF
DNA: TGTGCTAGCAGCGCACGGGGGTTTAGCAATCAGCCCCAGCATTTT

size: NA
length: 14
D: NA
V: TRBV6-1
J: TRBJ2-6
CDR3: CASSATRGANVLTF
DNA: TGTGCCAGCAGTGCGACCCGTGGGGCCAACGTCCTGACTTTC

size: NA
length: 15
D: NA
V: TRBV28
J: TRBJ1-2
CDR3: CASSSSSVGGRGYTF
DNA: TGTGCCAGCAGTTCTTCAAGTGTGGGGGGAAGGGGCTACACCTTC

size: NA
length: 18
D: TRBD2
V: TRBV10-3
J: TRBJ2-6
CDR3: CAISRGLAGVSGANVLTF
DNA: TGTGCCATCAGTAGAGGACTAGCGGGAGTGTCCGGGGCCAACGTCCTGACTTTC

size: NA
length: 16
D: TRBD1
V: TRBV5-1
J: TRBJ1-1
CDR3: CASSLEGDRGNTEAFF
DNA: TGCGCCAGCAGCTTGGAAGGGGACAGGGGGAACACTGAAGCTTTCTTT